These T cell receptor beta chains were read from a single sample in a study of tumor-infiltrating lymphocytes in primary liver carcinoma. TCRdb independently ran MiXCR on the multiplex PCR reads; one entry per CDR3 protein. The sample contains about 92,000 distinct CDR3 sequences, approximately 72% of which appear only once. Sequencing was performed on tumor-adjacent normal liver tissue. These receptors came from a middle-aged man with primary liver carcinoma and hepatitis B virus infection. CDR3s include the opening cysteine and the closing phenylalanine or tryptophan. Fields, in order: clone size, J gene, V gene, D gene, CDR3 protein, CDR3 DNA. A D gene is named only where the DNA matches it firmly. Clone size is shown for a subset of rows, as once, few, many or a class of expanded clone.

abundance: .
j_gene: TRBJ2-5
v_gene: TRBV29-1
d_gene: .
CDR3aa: CRVAGTGSKETQYF
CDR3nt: TGCAGGGTTGCAGGAACCGGGAGCAAGGAGACCCAGTACTTC

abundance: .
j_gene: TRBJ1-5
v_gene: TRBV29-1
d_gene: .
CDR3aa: CSDRDNFNQPHHF
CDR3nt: TGCAGCGATCGGGACAACTTCAATCAGCCCCATCATTTT

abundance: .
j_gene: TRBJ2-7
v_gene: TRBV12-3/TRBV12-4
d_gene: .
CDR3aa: CASSHLLNEQYF
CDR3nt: TGTGCCAGCAGTCATTTGCTCAATGAGCAGTACTTC

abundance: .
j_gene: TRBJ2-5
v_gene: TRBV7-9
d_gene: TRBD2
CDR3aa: CASSSGLADLQETQYF
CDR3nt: TGTGCCAGCAGCTCGGGACTAGCGGATCTCCAAGAGACCCAGTACTTC

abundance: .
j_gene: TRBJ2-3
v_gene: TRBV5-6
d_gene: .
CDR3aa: CASSSIGGPCDTQYF
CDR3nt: TGTGCCAGCAGCTCGATTGGAGGGCCATGCGATACGCAGTATTTT

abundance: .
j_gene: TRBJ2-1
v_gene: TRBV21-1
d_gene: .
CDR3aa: CASSKLANLGDEQFF
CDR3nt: TGTGCCAGCAGCAAACTAGCGAACCTTGGGGATGAGCAATTCTTC

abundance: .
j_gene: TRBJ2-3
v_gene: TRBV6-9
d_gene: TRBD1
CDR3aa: CASSNRQGDGADMQYF
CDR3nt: TGTGCCAGCAGTAACCGACAGGGGGATGGCGCAGATATGCAGTATTTT

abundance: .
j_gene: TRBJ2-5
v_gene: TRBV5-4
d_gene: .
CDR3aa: CASSNMTWVGETQYF
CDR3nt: TGTGCCAGCAGCAACATGACATGGGTTGGCGAGACCCAGTACTTC

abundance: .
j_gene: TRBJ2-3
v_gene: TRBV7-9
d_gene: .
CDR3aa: CASSPSDGGTDAQYF
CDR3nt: TGTGCCAGCAGTCCCTCTGATGGGGGCACAGATGCGCAGTATTTT

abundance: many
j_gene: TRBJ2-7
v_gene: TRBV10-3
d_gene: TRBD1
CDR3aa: CAIGTALSYEQYF
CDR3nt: TGTGCCATCGGGACAGCGCTCTCCTACGAGCAGTACTTC

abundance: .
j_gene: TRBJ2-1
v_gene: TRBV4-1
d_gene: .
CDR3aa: CGSSYPWGRTGEQLF
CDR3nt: TGCGGCAGCAGCTACCCTTGGGGGCGCACAGGCGAGCAGTTATTC

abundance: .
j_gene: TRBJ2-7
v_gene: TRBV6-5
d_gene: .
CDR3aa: CASSYDGKVDKQYF
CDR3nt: TGTGCCAGCAGTTACGACGGGAAGGTCGACAAGCAGTACTTC

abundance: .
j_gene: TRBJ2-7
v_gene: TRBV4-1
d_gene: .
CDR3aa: CTSSQDLAGAAQYF
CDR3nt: TGCACCAGCAGTCAAGATCTCGCTGGGGCTGCGCAGTACTTC

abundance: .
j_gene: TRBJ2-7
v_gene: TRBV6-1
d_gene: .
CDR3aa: CASDMADYEQYF
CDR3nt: TGTGCCAGCGATATGGCAGACTACGAGCAGTACTTC

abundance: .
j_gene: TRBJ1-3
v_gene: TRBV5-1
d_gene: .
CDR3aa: CASSLGGASSGNTIYF
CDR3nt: TGCGCCAGCAGCTTGGGGGGCGCGTCCTCTGGAAACACCATATATTTT

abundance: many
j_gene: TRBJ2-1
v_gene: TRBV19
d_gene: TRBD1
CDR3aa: CASSPRTGSYDEQFF
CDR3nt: TGTGCCAGTAGTCCTCGGACAGGGTCCTACGATGAGCAGTTCTTC

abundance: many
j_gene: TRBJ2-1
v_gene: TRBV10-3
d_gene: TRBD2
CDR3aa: CAISEERGEQFF
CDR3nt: TGTGCCATCAGTGAGGAGCGGGGGGAGCAGTTCTTC

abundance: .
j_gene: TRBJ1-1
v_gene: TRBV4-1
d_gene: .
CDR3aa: CASTQNPSRAWSTEAFF
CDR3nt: TGCGCCAGCACCCAAAACCCCTCGAGGGCCTGGAGCACTGAAGCTTTCTTT

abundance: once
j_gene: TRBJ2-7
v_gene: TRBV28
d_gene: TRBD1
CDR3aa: CASSALEGTGVNEQYF
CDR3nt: TGTGCCAGCAGTGCCCTTGAGGGGACAGGGGTCAACGAGCAGTACTTC

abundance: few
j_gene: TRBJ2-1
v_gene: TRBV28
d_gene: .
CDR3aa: CASCPTRGAYNEQFF
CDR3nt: TGTGCCAGCTGCCCCACTCGGGGTGCCTACAATGAGCAGTTCTTC

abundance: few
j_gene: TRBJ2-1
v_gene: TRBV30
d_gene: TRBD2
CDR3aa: CAWRLSGRINNEQFF
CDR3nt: TGTGCCTGGAGATTAAGCGGGAGGATAAACAATGAGCAGTTCTTC

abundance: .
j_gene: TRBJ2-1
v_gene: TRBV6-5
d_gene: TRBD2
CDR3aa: CASSSGGLAGYNEPFF
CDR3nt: TGTGCCAGCAGTTCCGGTGGACTAGCCGGATACAATGAACCGTTCTTC

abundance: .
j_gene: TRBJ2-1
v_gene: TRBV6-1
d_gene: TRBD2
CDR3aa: CASSDWLTGGNNEHFF
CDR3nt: TGTGCCAGCAGTGATTGGCTAACGGGAGGGAACAATGAGCATTTCTTC

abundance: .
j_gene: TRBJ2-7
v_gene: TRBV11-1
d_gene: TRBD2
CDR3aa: CTSGGSAYERYF
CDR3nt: TGTACCAGCGGCGGGAGTGCCTACGAGCGGTACTTC

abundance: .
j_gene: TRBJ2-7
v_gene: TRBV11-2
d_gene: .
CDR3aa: CASSLCGTLPYEGYF
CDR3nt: TGTGCCAGCAGCCTCTGCGGGACTCTACCCTACGAGGGGTACTTC

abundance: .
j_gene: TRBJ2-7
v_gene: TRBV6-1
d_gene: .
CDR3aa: CASSRPGKNRYEQYF
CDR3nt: TGTGCCAGCAGTCGCCCAGGGAAGAATAGGTACGAGCAGTACTTC

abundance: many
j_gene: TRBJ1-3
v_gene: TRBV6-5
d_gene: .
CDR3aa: CASSTLGNTIYF
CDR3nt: TGTGCCAGCAGTACACTTGGAAACACCATATATTTT

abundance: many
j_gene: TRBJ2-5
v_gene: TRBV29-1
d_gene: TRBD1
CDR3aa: CSVRRDRVETQYF
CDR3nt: TGCAGCGTACGCCGGGACAGGGTAGAGACCCAGTACTTC

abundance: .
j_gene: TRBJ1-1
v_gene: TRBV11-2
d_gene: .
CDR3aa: CASSLDRTPSTEALF
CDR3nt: TGTGCCAGCAGCTTAGATCGCACTCCGAGCACTGAAGCTCTCTTT

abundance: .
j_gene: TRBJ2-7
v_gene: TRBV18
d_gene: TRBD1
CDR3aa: CASSALDRGPYEQYF
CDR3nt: TGTGCCAGCTCAGCCCTCGACAGGGGACCCTACGAGCAGTACTTC

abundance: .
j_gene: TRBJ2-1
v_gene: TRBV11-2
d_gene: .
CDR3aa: CVSSPGISERGEQFF
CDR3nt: TGTGTCAGCAGCCCAGGGATTAGCGAGAGAGGTGAGCAGTTCTTC

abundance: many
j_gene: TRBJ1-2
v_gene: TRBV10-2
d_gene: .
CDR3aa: CASIGQFSNYGYTF
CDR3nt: TGCGCCAGCATCGGACAGTTCTCTAACTATGGCTACACCTTC

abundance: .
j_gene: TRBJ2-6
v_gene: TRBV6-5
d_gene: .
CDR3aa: CASSREAGSNILTF
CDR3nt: TGTGCCAGCAGTCGAGAAGCTGGGTCCAACATCCTGACTTTC

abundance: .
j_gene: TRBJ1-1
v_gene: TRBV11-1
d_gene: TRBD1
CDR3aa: CAGSPGQTNTEAFF
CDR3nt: TGTGCCGGCAGTCCGGGACAGACGAACACTGAAGCTTTCTTT

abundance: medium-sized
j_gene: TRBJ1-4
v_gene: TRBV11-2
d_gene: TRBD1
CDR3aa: CASSFGQGVEKLFF
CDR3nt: TGTGCCAGCAGCTTCGGACAGGGGGTTGAAAAACTGTTTTTT

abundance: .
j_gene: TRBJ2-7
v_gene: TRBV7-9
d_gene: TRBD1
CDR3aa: CASSSRDRGNEQYF
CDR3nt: TGTGCCAGCAGCTCCCGGGACAGGGGGAACGAGCAGTACTTC

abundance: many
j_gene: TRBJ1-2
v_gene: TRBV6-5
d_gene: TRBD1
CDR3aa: CASTATGPGDGYTF
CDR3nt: TGTGCCAGCACCGCGACAGGGCCTGGGGATGGCTACACCTTC